Below, 13 T cell receptor beta chains from the same sample are listed, as sequenced in a study of shared clonotypes between healthy human individuals. The method was immunoSEQ multiplex PCR; TCRdb's version includes in-frame clones alone and lacks a portion of them. The top ten hold 1.5% to 2% of the sample, which has around 2,000,000 clones, about 93% seen once. Naive CD8 cells lacked CD45RO, underwent positive selection for CCR7 and left out terminally differentiated effector memory CD45RA+ cells. Sequencing was performed on naive CD8+ T cells from PBMCs. All receptors come from a man between 18 and 29 years old in good health. Some clones in this sample may be carry-over from other donors' samples.

This clone was observed a handful of times. The chain has TRBV19 and TRBJ2-4, with D uncertain. Trimming took 7 bases from V and 6 from J, leaving 13 bases between them. This CDR3 has 13 amino acids. CDR1 and CDR2 (germline): LNHDA, SQIVND (reference sequence). CDR3 region: CASTPLDGNIQYF. CDR3 coding DNA: TGTGCCAGTACCCCTCTTGACGGAAACATTCAGTACTTC.

The chain has TRBV11-2 and TRBJ2-5, with 7 bases fitting TRBD1. CDR1 is SGHAT and CDR2 is FQNNGV in the germline V gene. The CDR3 runs 15 residues. The junction had 10 bases not matched to a gene; V was cut back by 5 bases and J by 4 bases. CDR3 amino acids: CASSARDRRTETQYF. CDR3 bases: TGTGCCAGCAGCGCCCGGGACAGAAGAACAGAGACCCAGTACTTC.

The chain links TRBV28 to TRBJ2-7; 11 bases are shared with TRBD1. The V and J ends lost 7 bases and 6 bases, in that order; junction bases with no gene match: 8. The CDR3 consists of 14 residues. Germline CDR1 and CDR2: MDHEN and SYDVKM. The CDR3 here is CASIIRTGGAEQYF. CDR3 in DNA: TGTGCCAGCATTATACGGACAGGGGGCGCCGAGCAGTACTTC.

The chain combines TRBV10-3 with TRBJ1-2; the match to TRBD1 covers 8 bases. The CDR3 covers 15 residues. Looked up from germline, CDR1 is ENHRY and CDR2 is SYGVKD. Trimming at V came to 3 bases and at J to 2 bases, leaving 5 bases not matched to a gene. CDR3 sequence reads: CAISEIQGVNYGYTF. The CDR3 DNA is TGTGCCATCAGTGAAATACAGGGGGTGAACTATGGCTACACCTTC.

Remarks on this clone: This sample also contains other DNA sequences that code for the same CDR3. V usage is TRBV29-1 and J usage is TRBJ2-7; TRBD1 is a possible D gene (5 bases). Trimming removed 5 bases from V and 0 bases from J, with 8 bases in between. Germline CDR1 reads SQVTM; CDR2 reads ANQGSEA. The CDR3 contains 12 residues. CDR3 coding DNA: TGCAGCGTTCTAGACAGCTCCTACGAGCAGTACTTC. This gives the protein CSVLDSSYEQYF.

V and J are TRBV9 and TRBJ2-1; TRBD1 agrees at 9 bases. V was pared by 4 bases and J by 8 bases, with 7 bases of the junction left unmatched. Germline-derived CDR1 and CDR2 are SGDLS and YYNGEE. The CDR3 runs to 14 residues. The CDR3, as DNA: TGTGCCAGCAGCCCAGGGGACAGGGCCCATGAGCAGTTCTTC. It is translated as CASSPGDRAHEQFF.

The count of this clone is one. The rearrangement joins TRBV11-2 to TRBJ1-2; 10 bases are a match to TRBD1. The germline V gene encodes CDR1 SGHAT and CDR2 FQNNGV. This CDR3 is 12 amino acids long. V trimming: 4 bases; J trimming: 11 bases; junction bases outside the gene matches: 4. CDR3 sequence: CASSWTGGRYTF. The CDR3 coding sequence is TGTGCCAGCAGCTGGACAGGGGGGCGGTACACCTTC.

The chain uses TRBV9 and TRBJ2-7; TRBD1 aligns across 7 bases. The CDR3 has 14 amino acids. After removal of 4 bases from V and 3 bases from J, the junction contained 7 bases not matched to a gene. In germline, CDR1 is SGDLS, CDR2 YYNGEE. This chain's CDR3 is CASSNRDSIYEQYF. CDR3 sequence (DNA): TGTGCCAGCAGCAACCGGGACAGCATCTACGAGCAGTACTTC. Supplemented by reference TRBV9 and TRBJ2-7, the full variable domain reads DSGVTQTPKHLITATGQRVTLRCSPRSGDLSVYWYQQSLDQGLQFLIQYYNGEERAKGNILERFSAQQFPDLHSELNLSSLELGDSALYFCASSNRDSIYEQYFGPGTRLTVT.

Worth noting for this clone: This same CDR3 is encoded by further DNA sequences in the sample. The V and J genes are TRBV5-6 and TRBJ1-5; D ambiguous. This CDR3 spans 13 amino acids. CDR1 and CDR2 (germline): SGHDT, YYEEEE. V lost 1 base to trimming and J lost 2 bases, with 4 bases between them. The CDR3 DNA sequence: TGTGCCAGCAGCTTGCTCGGCAATCAGCCCCAGCATTTT. It is translated as CASSLLGNQPQHF.

The CDR3 is CASSLGGGGPRYGYTF. CDR3 in DNA: TGTGCCAGCAGCTTAGGAGGGGGGGGTCCCCGGTATGGCTACACCTTC. The gene calls are TRBV7-9 and TRBJ1-2, with D perhaps TRBD1 (6 bases). Germline V gene lookup returns CDR1 SEHNR and CDR2 FQNEAQ (reference sequence). The V end was cut by 1 base, the J end by 5 bases, with 17 bases between. The CDR3 sequence is 16 residues long. Using reference TRBV7-9 and TRBJ1-2 for the parts outside the CDR3, the full variable domain is DTGVSQNPRHKITKRGQNVTFRCDPISEHNRLYWYRQTLGQGPEFLTYFQNEAQLEKSRLLSDRFSAERPKGSFSTLEIQRTEQGDSAMYLCASSLGGGGPRYGYTFGSGTRLTVV.

The chain recombines TRBV7-9 with TRBJ2-5; TRBD1 is a possible D gene (5 bases). The CDR3 is made up of 15 amino acids. Germline CDR1 and CDR2: SEHNR and FQNEAQ (reference sequence). Trimming took 2 bases from V and 1 from J, leaving 11 bases between them. CDR3 in DNA: TGTGCCAGCAGCTTAACGGACACCATCCAAGAGACCCAGTACTTC. It is translated as CASSLTDTIQETQYF.

The chain has TRBV14 and TRBJ2-5; D gene unclear. There are 14 residues in the CDR3. The germline CDR1 and CDR2 sequences are SGHDN and FVKESK. V was pared by 5 bases and J by 1 base, with 11 bases between. CDR3 DNA sequence: TGTGCCAGCAGCGATCACTACCTCCAAGAGACCCAGTACTTC. It specifies CASSDHYLQETQYF.

A single count supports this clone. The chain combines TRBV2 with TRBJ2-7; 10 bases fit TRBD2. The length of the CDR3 is 17 residues. Trimming took 4 bases from V and 8 from J; bases not matched to a gene: 17. Germline V lookup: CDR1 SNHLY, CDR2 FYNNEI. The CDR3 sequence is CASSGLAGAEGPIKQYF. CDR3 bases: TGTGCCAGCAGTGGCCTAGCGGGAGCTGAAGGGCCAATCAAGCAGTACTTC.